This T cell receptor (beta chain) was captured by sequencing in a study of Ad26.COV2.S vaccination and SARS-CoV-2 variants. Study background: Ad26.COV2.S shots went into the muscle once or twice, 56 days apart. Study-level points and caveats: Among vaccine recipients, spike-specific TCR breadth exceeded that of placebo recipients.

Assay: immunoSEQ multiplex PCR; the TCRdb copy retains only in-frame clones and omits some. The data show under 550,000 clones, with roughly 90% seen just once and approximately 4% held by the top ten. CDR1 and CDR2 from the germline V gene are SGHDN and FVKESK. The CDR3 sequence is 14 residues long. Between the trimmed V and J ends, which lost 4 bases and 4 bases, there was a span of 13 bases. Points on this clone: As yet, its antigen is unknown.

Treatment here: 15 to 20 received Ad26.COV2.S at low or high dose, single or two shots; roughly five received placebo; per-sample allocation not given. On day 63 after the first injection, vaccine and placebo recipients gave samples. V is TRBV14 and J is TRBJ1-2, with a weak D call TRBD1 (6 bases). The sample in question was peripheral blood, obtained in a trial of Ad26.COV2.S vaccine versus placebo. The TCR sequence derives from a person between 18 and 65 years old who received the Ad26.COV2.S COVID-19 vaccine or a placebo. The CDR3 DNA follows: TGTGCCAGCAGCCGCCCCGGACAGTTCTATGGCTACACCTTC. Translated: CASSRPGQFYGYTF.